What follows describes a single TCR beta chain. The protocol was immunoSEQ multiplex PCR, while the TCRdb copy is restricted to in-frame clones and leaves out a portion. The sample gives fewer than 45,000 clones, 75% to 85% of which show up once; 7.5% to 10% is in the top ten. This sample is part of a study of a mutant IDH1 vaccine in newly diagnosed glioma. The CDR3 spans 14 residues. The junction had 6 bases not matched to a gene; V was cut back by 1 base and J by 7 bases. Germline-derived CDR1 and CDR2 are SEHNR and FQNEAQ (reference sequence). Stated time point: baseline, week 1 (first vaccination visit). Treatment in this sample: pre-vaccination baseline after standard-of-care therapy.

The chain couples TRBV7-9 to TRBJ1-1; TRBD1 agrees at 7 bases. The clonotype originates from a man aged 35 to 55 with glioma. Some clones in this sample may be carry-over from other donors' samples. Source: PBMCs, taken from a glioma patient treated with radiotherapy, temozolomide or both. CDR3 protein: CASSLEGGLGEAFF. In DNA form, the CDR3 reads TGTGCCAGCAGCTTAGAAGGGGGCCTGGGTGAAGCTTTCTTT.